The rows below give T cell receptor beta chains drawn from one sample of a study of blood T cell repertoires in COVID-19. Assay: immunoSEQ multiplex PCR; the TCRdb copy retains only in-frame clones and omits some. The sample records around 330,000 clones, roughly 88% being singletons. Sequencing was done on a sample of peripheral blood. These receptor sequences come from a woman aged 50 to 65 with active or convalescent COVID-19. CDR3s include the opening cysteine and the closing phenylalanine or tryptophan. A D gene is named only where the DNA matches it firmly. Not every row has a clone size; where given, it reads once, few, many or a size class.

j_call: TRBJ2-3
clone_size: .
v_call: TRBV2
d_call: TRBD1
cdr3_aa: CASSPGTALSSDTQYF
cdr3_nt: TGTGCCAGCAGCCCCGGGACAGCACTCTCATCAGATACGCAGTATTTT

j_call: TRBJ2-3
clone_size: .
v_call: TRBV9
d_call: TRBD1
cdr3_aa: CASSFNRDRGTDTQYF
cdr3_nt: TGTGCCAGCAGCTTTAACCGGGACAGAGGCACAGATACGCAGTATTTT

j_call: TRBJ1-5
clone_size: .
v_call: TRBV5-6
d_call: TRBD1
cdr3_aa: CASSLRDRGPYSNQPQHF
cdr3_nt: TGTGCCAGCAGCCTCCGGGACAGGGGTCCTTATAGCAATCAGCCCCAGCATTTT

j_call: TRBJ1-2
clone_size: .
v_call: TRBV5-1
d_call: .
cdr3_aa: CASSPRRSQNYGYTF
cdr3_nt: TGCGCCAGCAGCCCCAGACGGTCACAGAACTATGGCTACACCTTC

j_call: TRBJ1-1
clone_size: once
v_call: TRBV5-1
d_call: TRBD1
cdr3_aa: CASSLSLTGGTEAFF
cdr3_nt: TGCGCCAGCAGCTTGTCCCTCACAGGGGGCACTGAAGCTTTCTTT

j_call: TRBJ2-2
clone_size: .
v_call: TRBV6-5
d_call: .
cdr3_aa: CASSPVPGTGELFF
cdr3_nt: TGTGCCAGCAGCCCGGTCCCGGGCACCGGGGAGCTGTTTTTT

j_call: TRBJ2-2
clone_size: .
v_call: TRBV2
d_call: .
cdr3_aa: CASRGQSTTGELFF
cdr3_nt: TGTGCCAGCAGGGGGCAGTCGACCACCGGGGAGCTGTTTTTT

j_call: TRBJ2-3
clone_size: .
v_call: TRBV19
d_call: .
cdr3_aa: CASSIVADTQYF
cdr3_nt: TGTGCCAGTAGTATAGTCGCAGATACGCAGTATTTT

j_call: TRBJ2-5
clone_size: .
v_call: TRBV11-3
d_call: .
cdr3_aa: CASSFEAPEETQYF
cdr3_nt: TGTGCCAGCAGCTTCGAGGCCCCCGAAGAGACCCAGTACTTC

j_call: TRBJ2-3
clone_size: .
v_call: TRBV30
d_call: TRBD2
cdr3_aa: CAWSVVLASGVDTDTQYF
cdr3_nt: TGTGCCTGGAGTGTAGTTTTGGCTAGCGGGGTAGACACAGATACGCAGTATTTT

j_call: TRBJ1-4
clone_size: once
v_call: TRBV6-5
d_call: .
cdr3_aa: CASRRAGTTNEKLFF
cdr3_nt: TGTGCCAGCAGGAGGGCGGGGACAACTAATGAAAAACTGTTTTTT

j_call: TRBJ2-7
clone_size: few
v_call: TRBV15
d_call: .
cdr3_aa: CATSNPVDEQYF
cdr3_nt: TGTGCCACCAGCAATCCGGTCGACGAGCAGTACTTC

j_call: TRBJ1-1
clone_size: .
v_call: TRBV14
d_call: .
cdr3_aa: CASSQAVYAEAFF
cdr3_nt: TGTGCCAGCAGCCAAGCAGTTTACGCTGAAGCTTTCTTT

j_call: TRBJ1-6
clone_size: .
v_call: TRBV27
d_call: .
cdr3_aa: CASSFTLDNSPLHF
cdr3_nt: TGTGCCAGCAGTTTCACTTTAGATAATTCACCCCTCCACTTT

j_call: TRBJ1-4
clone_size: .
v_call: TRBV30
d_call: .
cdr3_aa: CAWRPPGALNEKLFF
cdr3_nt: TGTGCCTGGAGACCTCCGGGAGCTCTTAATGAAAAACTGTTTTTT

j_call: TRBJ1-6
clone_size: .
v_call: TRBV27
d_call: TRBD1
cdr3_aa: CASSLSQGANSPLHF
cdr3_nt: TGTGCCAGCAGTTTATCCCAGGGGGCGAATTCACCCCTCCACTTT

j_call: TRBJ1-2
clone_size: once
v_call: TRBV11-2
d_call: TRBD1
cdr3_aa: CASSFTGTGTNYGYTF
cdr3_nt: TGTGCCAGCAGCTTCACCGGGACAGGGACTAACTATGGCTACACCTTC

j_call: TRBJ2-1
clone_size: .
v_call: TRBV24-1
d_call: TRBD2
cdr3_aa: CATSDLGLAGEQFF
cdr3_nt: TGTGCCACCAGTGATTTGGGCCTAGCGGGGGAGCAGTTCTTC

j_call: TRBJ1-2
clone_size: few
v_call: TRBV5-1
d_call: TRBD1
cdr3_aa: CASSLMTGGTGGYTF
cdr3_nt: TGCGCCAGCAGCCTTATGACAGGGGGAACGGGTGGCTACACCTTC

j_call: TRBJ1-1
clone_size: .
v_call: TRBV6-5
d_call: TRBD1
cdr3_aa: CASSYVITGGKTEAFF
cdr3_nt: TGTGCCAGCAGTTACGTTATTACAGGGGGAAAAACTGAAGCTTTCTTT

j_call: TRBJ1-4
clone_size: .
v_call: TRBV3-1/TRBV3-2
d_call: .
cdr3_aa: CASSQGTMEEKLFF
cdr3_nt: TGTGCCAGCAGCCAAGGGACAATGGAAGAAAAACTGTTTTTT

j_call: TRBJ1-4
clone_size: once
v_call: TRBV6-5
d_call: .
cdr3_aa: CASRVFGGANEKLFF
cdr3_nt: TGTGCCAGCAGGGTCTTTGGAGGGGCTAATGAAAAACTGTTTTTT

j_call: TRBJ1-4
clone_size: .
v_call: TRBV25-1
d_call: .
cdr3_aa: CASRPEGVTNEKLFF
cdr3_nt: TGTGCCAGCAGACCAGAAGGGGTAACTAATGAAAAACTGTTTTTT

j_call: TRBJ1-1
clone_size: once
v_call: TRBV3-1/TRBV3-2
d_call: .
cdr3_aa: CASSQGPIESFF
cdr3_nt: TGTGCCAGCAGCCAAGGTCCCATCGAGAGTTTCTTT